One sample yielded the 8 T cell receptor beta chains listed below, sequenced in a study of T-cell reconstitution after alpha-beta-depleted transplantation in children. Construction of the TCRbeta library involved unique molecular identifiers. A single record per CDR3 protein comes from TCRdb applying MiXCR to the PCR reads. Counted here are 500,000 to 600,000 distinct CDR3 sequences, 27% occurring once; the ten biggest clones make up 36%. Sequencing used PBMCs, obtained before TCRalphabeta/CD19-depleted stem cell transplant. The origin of the receptors is a boy under two years old with Wiskott-Aldrich syndrome, due to receive a stem cell transplant.

This clonotype was counted only a few times. The chain links TRBV12-3 or TRBV12-4 to TRBJ2-1; TRBD2 aligns across 12 bases. CDR3 length: 17 amino acids. Trimming at V came to 2 bases and at J to 1 base, leaving 3 bases not matched to a gene. CDR3 loop: CASSLLAGGPSYNEQFF. CDR3 nucleotides: TGTGCCAGCAGTTTACTAGCGGGAGGGCCTTCCTACAATGAGCAGTTCTTC.

This chain links TRBV4-1 with TRBJ2-1; D is unclear. Trimming shortened V by 1 base and J by 2 bases, and 9 bases separated the two germline ends. The CDR3 runs to 15 residues. CDR1 is MGHRA, CDR2 YSYEKL, per germline. This CDR3 is CASSQVAEPYNEQFF. The CDR3 region has the DNA TGCGCCAGCAGCCAAGTGGCGGAACCCTACAATGAGCAGTTCTTC.

This clonotype showed up just a few times. The chain is built from TRBV24-1 and TRBJ2-1; D is ambiguous. This CDR3 comprises 12 residues. V was clipped by 3 bases and J by 11 bases, with 10 bases between them. The germline gives CDR1 KGHDR, CDR2 SFDVKD. The CDR3 bases are TGTGCCACCAGTGATAGAGGAGAGAAGCAGTTCTTC. As protein: CATSDRGEKQFF.

Concerning this clonotype itself: One end of the junction fails to match germline, which may point to a read error. The CDR3 bases are TGTGCCACCAGCAGAGAACAGGGGGGTTCCTCCGAGCAGTACTTC. Amino acids: CATSREQGGSSEQYF. The genes are TRBV15 and TRBJ2-7; 8 nucleotides align to TRBD1. Germline V CDR1 and CDR2: LNHNV, YYDKDF (reference sequence). This CDR3 has 15 residues.

The chain combines TRBV11-2 with TRBJ2-4; possible D gene TRBD2, 6 bases. Trimming stripped 5 bases from V and 0 bases from J, with 14 bases between. This CDR3 spans 16 amino acids. CDR1 and CDR2 from the germline V gene are SGHAT and FQNNGV. CDR3 loop: CASSALAPLAKNIQYF. The CDR3 coding sequence is TGTGCCAGCAGCGCTCTAGCGCCACTAGCCAAAAACATTCAGTACTTC.

The chain employs TRBV6-6 and TRBJ2-1; D tentatively fits TRBD1 or TRBD2 (5 bases each). Germline V lookup: CDR1 MNHNY, CDR2 SVGAGI (reference sequence). This CDR3 has 11 residues. Trimming removed 8 bases from V and 12 bases from J, with 14 bases in between. The CDR3 DNA reads as TGTGCCAGCTGGGCCCGGGGCGCGCAGTTCTTC. Translated: CASWARGAQFF.

In its sample, this clonotype was seen a few times. This rearrangement joins TRBV12-3 or TRBV12-4 to TRBJ2-1; D may be TRBD2 (5 bases). V lost 3 bases and J lost 9, with 9 bases in between. The CDR3 consists of 12 residues. CDR3 nucleotide sequence: TGTGCCAGCAGTTTTTCCCGGGGTGAGCAGTTCTTC. This codes for CASSFSRGEQFF.

V is TRBV12-3 or TRBV12-4 and J is TRBJ2-5; D remains unclear. Trimming took 4 bases from V and 4 from J, leaving 10 bases between them. This CDR3 has 13 amino acids. CDR3 in amino acids: CASSSLMGETQYF. CDR3 sequence (DNA): TGTGCCAGCAGTTCCCTGATGGGAGAGACCCAGTACTTC.